Shown below are 4 T cell receptor beta chains from a single sample sequenced in a study of immune evolution from preneoplasia to lung adenocarcinoma (TCRdb year 2021). Receptors were amplified or captured by the immunoSEQ multiplex PCR assay. TCRdb retrieved this table from immuneACCESS and kept in-frame rearrangements only. Not all clones are present; in checked studies, unresolved V genes account for under half, and no reason is known for the remainder. Counted in this sample were some 5,000 clones; around 77% of them appeared once. Roughly 10% of the sample is held by the ten biggest clonotypes. The sequencing input was FFPE minimally invasive lung adenocarcinoma tissue. In the paper's terms, the cell subset or site label means: micro-invasive lung adenocarcinoma (MIA). The source of these receptors is a person aged 60-80 years with lung adenocarcinoma.

The chain combines TRBV7-2 with TRBJ1-1; TRBD1 is a possible D gene (6 bases). V was clipped by 8 bases and J by 5 bases, with 15 bases between them. The CDR3 loop spans 13 amino acids. In germline, CDR1 is SGHTA, CDR2 FQGNSA. In nucleotides, the CDR3 is TGTGCCAGCTCTTACAGGGTAGGGACTGAAGCTTTCTTT. Its protein product is CASSYRVGTEAFF.

This CDR3 reads CASSQMSGSNQETQYF. The CDR3 DNA sequence: TGTGCCAGCAGCCAAATGAGCGGCTCGAACCAAGAGACCCAGTACTTC. J is TRBJ2-5 and V is TRBV14, with D possibly matching TRBD2 (5 bases). The CDR3 is made up of 16 amino acids. The V end was cut by 2 bases, the J end by 0 bases, with 13 bases between. CDR1 is SGHDN, CDR2 FVKESK, per germline.

This clone showed up just a few times. V usage is TRBV19 and J usage is TRBJ2-7; the D is unclear. CDR1 and CDR2 (germline): LNHDA, SQIVND (reference sequence). The ends were cut back, 3 bases at V and 0 bases at J, with 9 bases in the middle. The CDR3 has 14 amino acids. The CDR3 sequence: CASSIGQSSYEQYF. In nucleotides, the CDR3 is TGTGCCAGTAGTATCGGGCAGAGCTCCTACGAGCAGTACTTC.

The V and J genes are TRBV29-1 and TRBJ2-7; 9 nucleotides match TRBD2. From germline, CDR1 is SQVTM and CDR2 ANQGSEA. This CDR3 has 12 amino acids. Here the CDR3 DNA reads TGCGCTGGGGGACTAGCCTTCTACGAGCAGTACTTC. This gives the protein CAGGLAFYEQYF.